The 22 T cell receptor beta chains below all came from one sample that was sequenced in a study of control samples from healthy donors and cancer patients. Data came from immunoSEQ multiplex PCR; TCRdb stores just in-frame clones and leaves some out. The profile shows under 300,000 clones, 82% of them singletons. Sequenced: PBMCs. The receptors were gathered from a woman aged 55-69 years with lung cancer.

The CDR3 nucleotides are TGTGCCAGCAGTGGTGCGGTCACGAACACCGGGGAGCTGTTTTTT. Its translation: CASSGAVTNTGELFF. The V and J genes are TRBV2 and TRBJ2-2; D is undetermined. Germline CDR1 is SNHLY and CDR2 is FYNNEI. Trimming removed 4 bases at V and 0 bases at J, with 9 bases between. The CDR3 is 15 residues long.

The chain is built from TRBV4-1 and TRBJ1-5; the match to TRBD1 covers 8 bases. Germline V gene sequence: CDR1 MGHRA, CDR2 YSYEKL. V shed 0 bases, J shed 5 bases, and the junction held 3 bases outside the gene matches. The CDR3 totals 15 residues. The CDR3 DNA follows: TGCGCCAGCAGCCAAGAGGGACAGGCCGATCAGCCCCAGCATTTT. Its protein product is CASSQEGQADQPQHF.

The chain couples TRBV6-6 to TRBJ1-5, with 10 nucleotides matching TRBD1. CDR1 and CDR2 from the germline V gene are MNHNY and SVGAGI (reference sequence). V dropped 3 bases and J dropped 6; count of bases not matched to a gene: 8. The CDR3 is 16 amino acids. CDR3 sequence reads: CASSYSSGQGSQPQHF. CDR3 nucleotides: TGTGCCAGCAGTTATTCCTCGGGACAGGGGTCTCAGCCCCAGCATTTT.

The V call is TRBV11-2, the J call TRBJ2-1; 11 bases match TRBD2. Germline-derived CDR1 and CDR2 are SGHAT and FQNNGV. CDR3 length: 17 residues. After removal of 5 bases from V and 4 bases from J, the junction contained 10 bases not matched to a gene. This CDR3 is CASSLTSGGAEYNEQFF. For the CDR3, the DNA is TGTGCCAGCAGCCTTACTAGCGGGGGAGCTGAATACAATGAGCAGTTCTTC.

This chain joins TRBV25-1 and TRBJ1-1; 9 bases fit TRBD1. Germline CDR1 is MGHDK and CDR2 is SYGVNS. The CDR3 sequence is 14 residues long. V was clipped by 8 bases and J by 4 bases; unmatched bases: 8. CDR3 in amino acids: CASSGTGIGTEAFF. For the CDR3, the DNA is TGTGCCAGCTCCGGGACAGGGATCGGCACTGAAGCTTTCTTT.

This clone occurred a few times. CDR3 protein: CASSEGAYGYTF. The CDR3 bases are TGTGCCAGTAGCGAGGGCGCCTATGGCTACACCTTC. The rearrangement links TRBV19 to TRBJ1-2; D unclear. CDR3 length: 12 residues. Germline lookup yields CDR1 LNHDA and CDR2 SQIVND (reference sequence). Trimming stripped 6 bases from V and 4 bases from J, with 9 bases between.

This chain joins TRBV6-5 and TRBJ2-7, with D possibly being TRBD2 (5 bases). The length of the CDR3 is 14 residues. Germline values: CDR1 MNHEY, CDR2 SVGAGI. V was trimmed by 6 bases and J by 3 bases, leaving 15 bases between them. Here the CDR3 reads CASRRWSGIYEQYF. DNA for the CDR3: TGTGCCAGCAGGAGGTGGTCGGGAATCTACGAGCAGTACTTC.

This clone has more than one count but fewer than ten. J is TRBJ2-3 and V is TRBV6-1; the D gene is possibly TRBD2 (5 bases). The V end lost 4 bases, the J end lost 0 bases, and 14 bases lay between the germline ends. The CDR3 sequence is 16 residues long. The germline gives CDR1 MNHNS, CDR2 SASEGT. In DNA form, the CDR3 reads TGTGCCAGCAGTGTGATGGCGAGGGCTAGCACAGATACGCAGTATTTT. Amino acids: CASSVMARASTDTQYF.

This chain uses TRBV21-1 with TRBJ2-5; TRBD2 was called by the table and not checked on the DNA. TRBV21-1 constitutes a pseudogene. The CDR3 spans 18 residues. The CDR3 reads CASSRTSGPIRYQETQYF. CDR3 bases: TGTGCCAGCAGCCGGACTAGCGGGCCCATCAGGTACCAAGAGACCCAGTACTTC.

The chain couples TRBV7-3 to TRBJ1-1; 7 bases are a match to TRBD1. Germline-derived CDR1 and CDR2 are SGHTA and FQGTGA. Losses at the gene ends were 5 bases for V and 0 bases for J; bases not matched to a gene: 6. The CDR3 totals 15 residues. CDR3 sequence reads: CASSQGGRVNTEAFF. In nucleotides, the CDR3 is TGTGCCAGCAGCCAAGGGGGCAGGGTGAACACTGAAGCTTTCTTT.

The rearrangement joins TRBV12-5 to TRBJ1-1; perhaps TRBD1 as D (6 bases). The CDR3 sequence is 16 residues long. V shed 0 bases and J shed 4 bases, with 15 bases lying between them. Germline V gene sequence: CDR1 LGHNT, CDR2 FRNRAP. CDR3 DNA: TGTGCTAGTGGTTTGGTACGGCAGGGGCCGGCCACTGAAGCTTTCTTT. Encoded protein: CASGLVRQGPATEAFF.

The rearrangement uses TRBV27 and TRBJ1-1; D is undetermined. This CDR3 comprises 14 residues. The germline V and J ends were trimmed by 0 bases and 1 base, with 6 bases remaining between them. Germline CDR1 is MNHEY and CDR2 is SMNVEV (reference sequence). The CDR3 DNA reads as TGTGCCAGCAGTTTATCACCCAAGAACACTGAAGCTTTCTTT. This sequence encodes CASSLSPKNTEAFF.

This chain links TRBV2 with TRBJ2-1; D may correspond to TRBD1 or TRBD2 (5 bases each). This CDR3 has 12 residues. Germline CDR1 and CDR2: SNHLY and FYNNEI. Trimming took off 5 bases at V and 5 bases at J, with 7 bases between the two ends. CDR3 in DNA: TGTGCCAGCAGTAGGGACGACAATGAGCAGTTCTTC. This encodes CASSRDDNEQFF.

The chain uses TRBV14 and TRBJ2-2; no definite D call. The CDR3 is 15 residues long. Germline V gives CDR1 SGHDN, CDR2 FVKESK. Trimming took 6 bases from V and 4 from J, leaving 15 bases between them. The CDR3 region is CASSAKVRFTGELFF. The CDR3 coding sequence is TGTGCCAGCAGTGCCAAGGTCAGGTTCACCGGGGAGCTGTTTTTT.

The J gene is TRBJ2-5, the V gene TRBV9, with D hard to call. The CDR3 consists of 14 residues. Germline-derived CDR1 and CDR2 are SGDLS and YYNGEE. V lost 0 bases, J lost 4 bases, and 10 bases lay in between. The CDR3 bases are TGTGCCAGCAGCGTAGGGGCATTTTTAGAGACCCAGTACTTC. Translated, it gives CASSVGAFLETQYF.

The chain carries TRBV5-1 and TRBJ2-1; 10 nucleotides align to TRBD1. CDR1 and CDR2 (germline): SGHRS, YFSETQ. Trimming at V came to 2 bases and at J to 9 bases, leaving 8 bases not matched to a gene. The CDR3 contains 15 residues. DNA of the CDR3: TGCGCCAGCAGCTTCAAAGGGACAGGGGATGGTGAGCAGTTCTTC. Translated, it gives CASSFKGTGDGEQFF.

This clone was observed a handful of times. The CDR3: CASSERSGGGGRLFF. The DNA of the CDR3 is TGTGCCAGCAGTGAAAGGAGCGGGGGGGGAGGAAGGCTGTTCTTC. The genes are TRBV2 and TRBJ2-1; 10 nucleotides agree with TRBD2. The CDR3 length is 15 residues. Germline-derived CDR1 and CDR2 are SNHLY and FYNNEI. Trimming cost V 2 bases and J 15 bases; bases outside gene matches: 13.

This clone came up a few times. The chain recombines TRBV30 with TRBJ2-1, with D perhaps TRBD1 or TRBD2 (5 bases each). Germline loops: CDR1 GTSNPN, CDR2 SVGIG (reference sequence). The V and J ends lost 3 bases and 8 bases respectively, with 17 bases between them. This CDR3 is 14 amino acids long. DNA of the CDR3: TGTGCCTGGAGACGAGTGGGGGTTTTGCATGAGCAGTTCTTC. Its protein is CAWRRVGVLHEQFF.

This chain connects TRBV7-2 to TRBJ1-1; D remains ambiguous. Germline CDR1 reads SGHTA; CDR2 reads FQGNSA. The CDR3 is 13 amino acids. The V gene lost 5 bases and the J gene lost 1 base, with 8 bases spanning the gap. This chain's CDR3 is CASSLGSNTEAFF. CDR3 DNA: TGTGCCAGCAGCCTAGGATCGAACACTGAAGCTTTCTTT.

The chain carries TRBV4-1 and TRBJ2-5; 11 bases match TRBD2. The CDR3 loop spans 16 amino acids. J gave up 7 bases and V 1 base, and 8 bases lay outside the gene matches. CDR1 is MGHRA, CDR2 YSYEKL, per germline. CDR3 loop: CASSQVLAGGLGTQYF. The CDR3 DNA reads TGCGCCAGCAGCCAAGTTTTAGCGGGGGGGCTAGGGACCCAGTACTTC.

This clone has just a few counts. As DNA, the CDR3 is TGCGCCAGCAGTCCCGGGACAGTGGATGGCTACACCTTC. This sequence encodes CASSPGTVDGYTF. The V gene is TRBV10-1, the J gene TRBJ1-2; 7 bases are shared with TRBD1. Germline V gene sequence: CDR1 WNHNN, CDR2 SYGVQD (reference sequence). This CDR3 is 13 amino acids long. The trim removed 5 bases at V and 6 bases at J, leaving 6 bases unmatched.

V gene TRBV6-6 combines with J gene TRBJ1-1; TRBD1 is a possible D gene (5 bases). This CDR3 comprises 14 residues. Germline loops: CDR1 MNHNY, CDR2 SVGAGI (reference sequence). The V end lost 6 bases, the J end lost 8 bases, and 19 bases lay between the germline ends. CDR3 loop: CASRVGAQSDEAFF. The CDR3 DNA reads TGTGCCAGCAGAGTAGGGGCTCAATCCGACGAAGCTTTCTTT.